These T cell receptor beta chains were read from a single sample in a study of blood T cell repertoires in COVID-19. Here immunoSEQ multiplex PCR was the method, and the copy in TCRdb shows in-frame clones only, minus some. The sample shows 40,000 to 55,000 clones, approximately 78% of them seen only once. Sequencing was carried out using PBMCs or T cells enriched from blood (not recorded which). The receptors come from a woman aged 45 to 65 with acute COVID-19. Each CDR3 is given with its conserved first and last residue. Each record gives: V gene, D gene, clone size, J gene, CDR3 DNA, CDR3 protein. D genes are given only for firm matches. A row's size may be missing; if present it is once, few, many or a size class.

>TRBV29-1|TRBD1|.|TRBJ1-4
TGCAGCGTTACCTCAGGGACAGCATCTAATGAAAAACTGTTTTTT
CSVTSGTASNEKLFF
>TRBV7-9|TRBD2|.|TRBJ2-1
TGTGCCAGCAGCCTACGGACTAGGGACAATGAGCAGTTCTTC
CASSLRTRDNEQFF
>TRBV12-5|TRBD1|.|TRBJ2-5
TGTGCTAGTGGTCCCGGGACAGGTCAGACCCAGTACTTC
CASGPGTGQTQYF
>TRBV11-2|TRBD1|.|TRBJ2-1
TGTGCCAGCAGCTTGACAGGGGGGTACAATGAGCAGTTCTTC
CASSLTGGYNEQFF
>TRBV2|TRBD1|.|TRBJ1-1
TGTGCCAGCAACGGACAGGGGTACACTGAAGCTTTCTTT
CASNGQGYTEAFF
>TRBV7-2|TRBD1|.|TRBJ2-1
TGTGCCAGCAGCTTCAGGACAGGGGGCGATGAGCAGTTCTTC
CASSFRTGGDEQFF
>TRBV11-2|.|.|TRBJ1-4
TGTGCCAGCAGCTCAGGGGATGGTGAAAAACTGTTTTTT
CASSSGDGEKLFF
>TRBV5-1|.|.|TRBJ2-7
TGCGCCAGCAGCTTGGACAGTCTTTCCTACGAGCAGTACTTC
CASSLDSLSYEQYF
>TRBV6-5|TRBD1|.|TRBJ1-3
TGTGCCAGCAGTTCCCGGACAGGGACAGGAAACACCATATATTTT
CASSSRTGTGNTIYF
>TRBV6-2/TRBV6-3|.|.|TRBJ1-6
TGTGCCAGCAGTTACTCGGGAGGTTGGAATTCACCCCTCCACTTT
CASSYSGGWNSPLHF
>TRBV30|.|.|TRBJ2-7
TGTGCCTCACAGACAAACTACGAGCAGTACTTC
CASQTNYEQYF
>TRBV9|TRBD2|.|TRBJ2-2
TGTGCCAGCAGCCCCACCTCTGAGCGGGGGGGGGAGCTGTTTTTT
CASSPTSERGGELFF
>TRBV28|.|.|TRBJ1-2
TGTGCCAGCAGTCCTACACGGAGATACTACTATGGCTACACCTTC
CASSPTRRYYYGYTF
>TRBV11-3|.|.|TRBJ1-2
TGTGCCAGCAGCCCAGACACGTTTAACTATGGCTACACCTTC
CASSPDTFNYGYTF
>TRBV5-1|TRBD1|.|TRBJ1-2
TGCGCCAGCAGCTTCGTGGTTGGACAGGCGGGAGGCTACACCTTC
CASSFVVGQAGGYTF
>TRBV4-1|.|.|TRBJ2-3
TGCGCCAGCAGCCAAGCCATGAATTTCGATGGGCCCCCAGATACGCAGTATTTT
CASSQAMNFDGPPDTQYF
>TRBV11-2|.|few|TRBJ1-2
TGTGCCAGCAGCTTAGGCCGGGACTATGGCTACACCTTC
CASSLGRDYGYTF
>TRBV30|.|few|TRBJ1-5
TGTGCCTGGAGTGTAGCTGGGTCACTAAATCAGCCCCAGCATTTT
CAWSVAGSLNQPQHF
>TRBV4-1|TRBD1|few|TRBJ1-2
TGCGCCAGCAGCCAAGGACAGGGTGGGGTATATGGCTACACCTTC
CASSQGQGGVYGYTF
>TRBV9|.|.|TRBJ2-1
TGTGCCAGCAGCGCCCAGGGGAGCTCCTACAATGAGCAGTTCTTC
CASSAQGSSYNEQFF
>TRBV28|TRBD1|.|TRBJ1-6
TGTGCCAGCAGTCCCCCAGACAGGGTCGGCTCACCCCTCCACTTT
CASSPPDRVGSPLHF
>TRBV30|.|.|TRBJ1-6
TGTGCCTGGTCCAGGGCTTCACCCCTCCACTTT
CAWSRASPLHF
>TRBV5-8|.|.|TRBJ2-7
TGTGCCAGCAGCATTGGTCACAGGGACTACGAGCAGTACTTC
CASSIGHRDYEQYF
>TRBV21-1|.|once|TRBJ1-5
TGTGCCAGCAGCAGTTTGCCCGGGACAGGGATCAATCAGCCCCAGCATTTT
CASSSLPGTGINQPQHF
>TRBV10-3|.|.|TRBJ1-4
TGTGCCACCAAGGGGGACACTACAACTAATGAAAAACTGTTTTTT
CATKGDTTTNEKLFF
>TRBV5-1|TRBD1|.|TRBJ2-7
TGCGCCAGCAGGGGCGGACAGGGGTCCTACGAGCAGTACTTC
CASRGGQGSYEQYF
>TRBV5-8|TRBD2|.|TRBJ2-1
TGTGCCAGCAGCTTGGGCCTAGCGGGGGCCAATGAGCAGTTCTTC
CASSLGLAGANEQFF
>TRBV3-1/TRBV3-2|TRBD1|.|TRBJ2-7
TGTGCCAGCAGTCCTAAGGGGGGACAGGGGGATTACGAGCAGTACTTC
CASSPKGGQGDYEQYF
>TRBV20-1|.|.|TRBJ2-1
TGCAGTGCTAGTGATTACAGGAAAGGATCCTACAATGAGCAGTTCTTC
CSASDYRKGSYNEQFF
>TRBV3-1/TRBV3-2|TRBD1|.|TRBJ1-1
TGTGCCAGCAGCCAAAACAGGGGCGCTGAAGCTTTCTTT
CASSQNRGAEAFF
>TRBV6-1|.|few|TRBJ1-1
TGTGCCAGCAGTGAAGATGGGGGGGAGGCTGAAGCTTTCTTT
CASSEDGGEAEAFF
>TRBV7-2|TRBD2|once|TRBJ2-3
TGTGCCAGCAGACTAGCGGGGGGACCAGATACGCAGTATTTT
CASRLAGGPDTQYF
>TRBV28|.|.|TRBJ2-5
TGTGCCAGCAGTTCCCCTAACCAAGAGACCCAGTACTTC
CASSSPNQETQYF
>TRBV19|.|.|TRBJ1-5
TGTGCCAGTTCCCCGGGGCCCCAGCATTTT
CASSPGPQHF
>TRBV27|.|.|TRBJ1-1
TGTGCCAGCAGTAATCGGGGGAACACTGAAGCTTTCTTT
CASSNRGNTEAFF
>TRBV30|.|.|TRBJ1-5
TGTGCCTGGAGTCTCTGGGGGGGCCAAGGGCAGCCCCAGCATTTT
CAWSLWGGQGQPQHF
>TRBV7-9|TRBD2|.|TRBJ2-3
TGTGCCAGCAGCTCGGCGGGGGACGATACGCAGTATTTT
CASSSAGDDTQYF
>TRBV28|TRBD2|.|TRBJ2-7
TGTGCCAGCAGTTTAACTCACATAGCGGGGGGTGGCGAGCAGTACTTC
CASSLTHIAGGGEQYF
>TRBV18|TRBD1|.|TRBJ1-3
TGTGCCAGCTCACCCACAGGGGCCGGAGGGAACACCATATATTTT
CASSPTGAGGNTIYF
>TRBV6-1|.|.|TRBJ1-2
TGTGCCAGCAGTAGTCCCACAACAGGGTCCGATGGCTACACCTTC
CASSSPTTGSDGYTF
>TRBV11-3|TRBD2|.|TRBJ2-7
TGTGCCAGCAGCTTGGAGCGGGGGGGCTCCGTATACGAGCAGTACTTC
CASSLERGGSVYEQYF
>TRBV23-1|.|few|TRBJ1-2
TGCGCCAGCAGTCATTCGGGCAGGTATCCGCCGAGGGACTATGGCTACACCTTC
CASSHSGRYPPRDYGYTF
>TRBV5-1|.|.|TRBJ2-6
TGCGCCAGCAGCTTGACGGCTGGGGCCAACGTCCTGACTTTC
CASSLTAGANVLTF